These T cell receptor beta chains were read from a single sample in a study of T cell changes during pregnancy in multiple sclerosis. Some clones are missing from TCRdb's copy, which holds only in-frame ones; the method was immunoSEQ multiplex PCR. The sample has over 90,000 clones, 90% to 95% seen once. The specimen comprised peripheral blood, sampled after pregnancy. These receptors all come from a female donor with multiple sclerosis, enrolled in a pregnancy study. CDR3s include the opening cysteine and the closing phenylalanine or tryptophan. The order of the fields is D gene, clone size, CDR3 length, J gene, V gene, CDR3 DNA, CDR3 protein. A D gene is named only where the DNA matches it firmly. Size is omitted from some rows. Given values are once, few, many or a class for expanded clones.

NA	NA	16	TRBJ1-2	TRBV4-1	TGCGCCAGCAGCCCCTCGCCGGGGGGGGGCGGCTATGGCTACACCTTC	CASSPSPGGGGYGYTF
TRBD2	NA	17	TRBJ2-5	TRBV5-6	TGTGCCAGCAGCCTACTGAGGGCTAGCGGGAGCCGTGAGACCCAGTACTTC	CASSLLRASGSRETQYF
TRBD1	NA	16	TRBJ1-2	TRBV6-1	TGTGCCAGCAGTGAAGTAGTAGGGGACAGGGTCTATGGCTACACCTTC	CASSEVVGDRVYGYTF
TRBD2	many	15	TRBJ2-3	TRBV6-1	TGTGCCAGCAGTGGACTAGCGGGAGGCCCAGATACGCAGTATTTT	CASSGLAGGPDTQYF
NA	once	15	TRBJ1-3	TRBV30	TGTGCCTGGAGTGTACTGGGCCAGACTGGAAACACCATATATTTT	CAWSVLGQTGNTIYF
NA	NA	16	TRBJ2-2	TRBV7-2	TGTGCCAGCAGCGAAAAACGCAACACCCTCACCGGGGAGCTGTTTTTT	CASSEKRNTLTGELFF
NA	NA	15	TRBJ1-1	TRBV5-1	TGCGCCAGCAGCTTGGGCACCGGGGGAAACACTGAAGCTTTCTTT	CASSLGTGGNTEAFF
TRBD1	NA	14	TRBJ1-1	TRBV4-3	TGCGCCAGCAGCCAAGAGGGACAGGGGTTTGAAGCTTTCTTT	CASSQEGQGFEAFF
NA	NA	14	TRBJ1-2	TRBV9	TGTGCCAGCAGCGGGTCCGGGACACACTATGGCTACACCTTC	CASSGSGTHYGYTF
NA	NA	16	TRBJ1-5	TRBV9	TGTGCCAGCAGCGGAAGCTTACAGGGAAACAATCAGCCCCAGCATTTT	CASSGSLQGNNQPQHF
TRBD1	NA	15	TRBJ1-2	TRBV30	TGTGCCTGGAACCACAGGGGGGGACTTAACTATGGCTACACCTTC	CAWNHRGGLNYGYTF
NA	NA	15	TRBJ1-4	TRBV5-1	TGCGCCAGCAGCTTGGGGAGAGGGCTCGGTGAAAAACTGTTTTTT	CASSLGRGLGEKLFF
TRBD1	NA	16	TRBJ1-1	TRBV14	TGTGCCAGCAGCCAAGGACTCGGACAGGGGAACACTGAAGCTTTCTTT	CASSQGLGQGNTEAFF
NA	NA	12	TRBJ2-1	TRBV7-2	TGTGCCAGCAGCCCCCGCGACAATGAGCAGTTCTTC	CASSPRDNEQFF
TRBD1	NA	15	TRBJ2-3	TRBV5-1	TGCGCCAGCAGCTACCCACAGGGGGCTTTAGATACGCAGTATTTT	CASSYPQGALDTQYF
NA	NA	16	TRBJ1-2	TRBV28	TGTGCCAGCAGTTTAAGGGGGTGGTGGCAGAGGTATGGCTACACCTTC	CASSLRGWWQRYGYTF
NA	NA	16	TRBJ2-1	TRBV15	TGTGCCACCAGCAGAGATCTCGACTTCCTCTACAATGAGCAGTTCTTC	CATSRDLDFLYNEQFF
NA	NA	10	TRBJ1-1	TRBV29-1	TGCAGCGCCTTGAACACTGAAGCTTTCTTT	CSALNTEAFF
NA	once	16	TRBJ1-3	TRBV19	TGTGCCAGTATCGAGTGGGGAGTTGCCTCTGGAAACACCATATATTTT	CASIEWGVASGNTIYF
TRBD2	NA	15	TRBJ2-3	TRBV28	TGTGCCAGCAGTTTAGTAGCGGGAGATGTAGATACGCAGTATTTT	CASSLVAGDVDTQYF
TRBD1	NA	19	TRBJ1-1	TRBV12-5	TGTGCTAGTGGTTTGGTATTGAGTTTTCGGGACAGGGGGCATACTGAAGCTTTCTTT	CASGLVLSFRDRGHTEAFF
NA	NA	17	TRBJ2-1	TRBV7-9	TGTGCCAGCAGCTTAGTGTGGGGGCGGGAGACCTACAATGAGCAGTTCTTC	CASSLVWGRETYNEQFF
TRBD1	NA	19	TRBJ1-5	TRBV18	TGTGCCAGCTCACCGATGAAGCCCCTCGGGACAGCGCTTAATCAGCCCCAGCATTTT	CASSPMKPLGTALNQPQHF
NA	NA	13	TRBJ1-2	TRBV25-1	TGTGCCAGCAGTGAATCCCCCCCGTATGGCTACACCTTC	CASSESPPYGYTF
NA	NA	16	TRBJ2-3	TRBV10-1	TGCGCCAGCAGTGACCCCGGAGCTTTCGGCACAGATACGCAGTATTTT	CASSDPGAFGTDTQYF
TRBD2	NA	16	TRBJ2-2	TRBV5-4	TGTGCCAGCAGCAGAGAGCTAGCGGGAGGCCCCGGGGAGCTGTTTTTT	CASSRELAGGPGELFF
NA	NA	15	TRBJ1-2	TRBV9	TGTGCCAGCAGCGTAGCTCGGGGGGCGATCTATGGCTACACCTTC	CASSVARGAIYGYTF
NA	NA	14	TRBJ1-1	TRBV6-1	TGTGCCAGCAGTGAACGCGGGGGGCAGGTTGAAGCTTTCTTT	CASSERGGQVEAFF
NA	NA	15	TRBJ1-1	TRBV4-1	TGCGCCAGCAGCCAAGATATCCAGGGATACACTGAAGCTTTCTTT	CASSQDIQGYTEAFF
NA	NA	15	TRBJ1-1	TRBV5-5	TGTGCCAGCAGCCCCGGGGGAGGAGCAGGGACTGAAGCTTTCTTT	CASSPGGGAGTEAFF
TRBD1	NA	15	TRBJ2-7	TRBV5-1	TGCGCCAGCAGCTTCGGACAGGGGGCTAACTACGAGCAGTACTTC	CASSFGQGANYEQYF
NA	once	13	TRBJ1-1	TRBV5-1	TGCGCCAGCAGCTTCACTCTGAACACTGAAGCTTTCTTT	CASSFTLNTEAFF
NA	NA	16	TRBJ2-1	TRBV25-1	TGTGCCAGCAGTGACCAGTCGTTACGACAGAGAAATGAGCAGTTCTTC	CASSDQSLRQRNEQFF
NA	NA	12	TRBJ2-7	TRBV29-1	TGCAGCGTTGGCGGGCCCACCTACGAGCAGTACTTC	CSVGGPTYEQYF
NA	NA	18	TRBJ1-1	TRBV5-1	TGCGCCAGCAGCTTGGTGGGCAGGCCCCACCTCACTCCCACTGAAGCTTTCTTT	CASSLVGRPHLTPTEAFF
TRBD2	NA	16	TRBJ2-7	TRBV2	TGTGCCAGCAGTGAAGCGGGGGCTAGCGGGATCTACGAGCAGTACTTC	CASSEAGASGIYEQYF
NA	once	13	TRBJ2-3	TRBV4-1	TGCGCCAGCAGCCACGTAGGGGCGGATACGCAGTATTTT	CASSHVGADTQYF
TRBD2	NA	15	TRBJ2-7	TRBV28	TGTGCCAGCAGTGGACTAGCGGGAGTAGGCCACGAGCAGTACTTC	CASSGLAGVGHEQYF
NA	once	15	TRBJ2-3	TRBV6-1	TGTGCCAGCAGTGATTATGGATACACAGATGATACGCAGTATTTT	CASSDYGYTDDTQYF
NA	once	15	TRBJ2-3	TRBV7-9	TGTGCCAGCAGCTTAGCGGGAGGTTGGACAGATACGCAGTATTTT	CASSLAGGWTDTQYF
TRBD2	NA	17	TRBJ2-2	TRBV2	TGTGCCAGCAGAAGACAACCGGGAGGCTGGGACACCGGGGAGCTGTTTTTT	CASRRQPGGWDTGELFF
TRBD2	NA	15	TRBJ2-1	TRBV6-1	TGTGCCAGCAGTGCGGTAGCGGGAGCCTACAATGAGCAGTTCTTC	CASSAVAGAYNEQFF
TRBD2	NA	18	TRBJ2-7	TRBV28	TGTGCCAGCAGTTTAAACAGGGACAGCGGGAGGGGGGACTACGAGCAGTACTTC	CASSLNRDSGRGDYEQYF
TRBD1	once	16	TRBJ1-1	TRBV5-1	TGCGCCAGCAGCCTGGGACAGGGGCGATCCGACACTGAAGCTTTCTTT	CASSLGQGRSDTEAFF
TRBD2	NA	16	TRBJ2-1	TRBV2	TGTGCCAGCAGCCCTCCGGGACTAGGGCCGGGGGATGAGCAGTTCTTC	CASSPPGLGPGDEQFF
TRBD1	NA	19	TRBJ2-7	TRBV5-1	TGCGCCAGCAGCTTTACCGGGACAGGGTTAAGCGGGTCCTCCTACGAGCAGTACTTC	CASSFTGTGLSGSSYEQYF
NA	NA	15	TRBJ1-5	TRBV19	TGTGCCAGTAGTATGGCTCGTATGGGCAATCAGCCCCAGCATTTT	CASSMARMGNQPQHF
TRBD2	NA	14	TRBJ2-1	TRBV6-6	TGTGCCAGCAGTCGCGGGAGGGCCGACAATGAGCAGTTCTTC	CASSRGRADNEQFF
NA	once	13	TRBJ1-1	TRBV19	TGTGCCAGTAGCGACAGCATGAACACTGAAGCTTTCTTT	CASSDSMNTEAFF
NA	NA	16	TRBJ2-1	TRBV6-1	TGTGCCAGCAGTGTAGGCTTTCTATCCGGGAGAAATGAGCAGTTCTTC	CASSVGFLSGRNEQFF
NA	few	13	TRBJ1-2	TRBV5-4	TGTGCCAGCAGCTTGGACAAGATCTATGGCTACACCTTC	CASSLDKIYGYTF
NA	NA	14	TRBJ1-2	TRBV6-1	TGTGCCAGCAGTGAATACCAGGGGAACTATGGCTACACCTTC	CASSEYQGNYGYTF
TRBD1	NA	15	TRBJ2-5	TRBV5-1	TGCGCCAGCAGCTTGGCAAGGACAGGGCAAGAGACCCAGTACTTC	CASSLARTGQETQYF
NA	NA	13	TRBJ2-6	TRBV19	TGTGCCAGTAGTAGCGGAGGGGCCAACGTCCTGACTTTC	CASSSGGANVLTF